This T cell receptor beta chain was obtained from a study of control samples from healthy donors and cancer patients (dated by TCRdb to the early 2020s). Regarding this clone: The antigen it recognizes is unknown. Per-nucleotide qualities are absent, and no much larger clonotype sits a single base away.

The germline V gene (reference sequence) sets CDR1 to SGHKS and CDR2 to YYEKEE. The CDR3 spans 15 residues, from the cysteine through the phenylalanine. The entry retains the CDR3 DNA only, 45 bases that are in frame from base 1. V and J lose 0 bases and 6 bases, and a span of 13 bases separates them. The method was the immunoSEQ multiplex PCR assay. TCRdb provides this immuneACCESS table in a form limited to in-frame rearrangements. Some clones are lacking; in checked studies, under half of them reflect an unresolved V gene, and why the rest are absent is not known. For this sample there are 100,000 to 120,000 clones; about 83% appear just once. The ten largest clones capture roughly an eighth of the sample.

The V gene is TRBV5-5 and the J gene is TRBJ1-5; TRBD1 is a weak D gene call, 5 bases matching. This receptor was taken from a woman aged 50 to 65 in good health. Sequencing used blood. The bases are TGTGCCAGCAGCTTGGATGGGGCTGGCGGTCAGCCCCAGCATTTT. It encodes CASSLDGAGGQPQHF.